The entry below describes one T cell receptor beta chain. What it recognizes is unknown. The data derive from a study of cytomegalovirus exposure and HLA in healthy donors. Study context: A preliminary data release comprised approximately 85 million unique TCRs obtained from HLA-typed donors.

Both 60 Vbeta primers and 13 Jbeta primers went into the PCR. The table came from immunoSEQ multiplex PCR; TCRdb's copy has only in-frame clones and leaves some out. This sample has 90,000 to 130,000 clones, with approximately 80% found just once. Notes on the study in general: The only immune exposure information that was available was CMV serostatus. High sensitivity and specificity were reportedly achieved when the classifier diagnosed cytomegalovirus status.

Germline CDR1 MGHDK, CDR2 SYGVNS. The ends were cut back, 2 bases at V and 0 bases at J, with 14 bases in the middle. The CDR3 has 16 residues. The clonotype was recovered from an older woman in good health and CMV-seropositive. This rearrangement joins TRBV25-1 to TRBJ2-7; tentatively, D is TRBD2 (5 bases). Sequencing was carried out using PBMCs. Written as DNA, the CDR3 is TGTGCCAGCAGTGAACAGGCAGGAACTAGCTCCTACGAGCAGTACTTC. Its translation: CASSEQAGTSSYEQYF.